Below are 20 T cell receptor beta chains sequenced from a single sample in a study of T cell repertoires in ileal Crohn's disease. The table came from immunoSEQ multiplex PCR; TCRdb's copy has only in-frame clones and leaves some out. The sample holds thousands of clones; about four fifths are singletons and the top ten take approximately 10%. As for time point: inflamed ileum from the surgical specimen. Input material: ileal tissue. These TCRs come from an adult with Crohn's disease.

V and J are TRBV6-1 and TRBJ1-2; TRBD1 matches at 7 bases. J lost 5 bases, V lost 3 bases, and 3 bases had no gene match. CDR3 length: 13 residues. Germline V gives CDR1 MNHNS, CDR2 SASEGT. This chain's CDR3 is CASSEETGYGYTF. CDR3 DNA: TGTGCCAGCAGTGAGGAGACAGGGTATGGCTACACCTTC.

The rearrangement links TRBV28 to TRBJ1-1, with D possibly being TRBD1 (5 bases). This CDR3 is built from 13 residues. Germline CDR1 reads MDHEN; CDR2 reads SYDVKM. V lost 4 bases to trimming and J lost 0 bases, with 6 bases between them. This CDR3 reads CASSSTVNTEAFF. The CDR3 DNA reads TGTGCCAGCAGTTCGACAGTGAACACTGAAGCTTTCTTT.

The chain is built from TRBV2 and TRBJ2-3, with 13 positions matching TRBD2. Germline CDR1 reads SNHLY; CDR2 reads FYNNEI. Germline trimming cut 4 bases from V and 7 bases from J; bases unmatched to any gene: 11. This CDR3 spans 17 amino acids. The DNA of the CDR3 is TGTGCCAGCAGTGGGTTAGAACTAGCGGGGGGGACGAATACGCAGTATTTT. Translating gives CASSGLELAGGTNTQYF.

CDR3 in amino acids: CASGYFHTAVYNSPLHF. CDR3 coding DNA: TGTGCTAGTGGTTACTTCCACACTGCTGTCTATAATTCACCCCTCCACTTT. The chain uses TRBV12-5 and TRBJ1-6, with unresolved D. V lost 4 bases and J lost 3, with 16 bases in between. The CDR3 extends over 17 amino acids. CDR1 and CDR2 (germline): LGHNT, FRNRAP.

J is TRBJ1-1 and V is TRBV27; 9 bases match TRBD1. Germline V gene data show CDR1 as MNHEY and CDR2 as SMNVEV (reference sequence). The CDR3 length is 14 residues. V was clipped by 4 bases and J by 4 bases; unmatched bases: 4. This CDR3 is CASSYRQGVTEAFF. The CDR3 DNA reads TGTGCCAGCAGTTACCGACAGGGGGTCACTGAAGCTTTCTTT.

The V call is TRBV14, the J call TRBJ2-3; the D is unclear. Germline values: CDR1 SGHDN, CDR2 FVKESK. The CDR3 spans 16 residues. V was clipped by 2 bases and J by 2 bases, with 14 bases between them. CDR3 DNA: TGTGCCAGCAGCCAACGCTTCCCCACATACACAGATACGCAGTATTTT. Protein product: CASSQRFPTYTDTQYF. The whole variable domain, filled in from reference TRBV14 and TRBJ2-3, reads EAGVTQFPSHSVIEKGQTVTLRCDPISGHDNLYWYRRVMGKEIKFLLHFVKESKQDESGMPNNRFLAERTGGTYSTLKVQPAELEDSGVYFCASSQRFPTYTDTQYFGPGTRLTVL.

Comment on this clone: Within the sample, other DNA sequences also encode this same CDR3. The chain is built from TRBV30 and TRBJ2-5; 9 bases line up with TRBD2. After removal of 1 base from V and 5 bases from J, the junction contained 8 bases not matched to a gene. Germline lookup yields CDR1 GTSNPN and CDR2 SVGIG (reference sequence). The length of the CDR3 is 15 residues. For the CDR3, the DNA is TGTGCCTGGAGTGGGGGCGGGGGGGCTCCCGAGACCCAGTACTTC. Its translation: CAWSGGGGAPETQYF.

CDR3 nucleotides: TGCAGCGTTGACCAAGGAGGGTCCTACAATGAGCAGTTCTTC. Amino acid sequence: CSVDQGGSYNEQFF. The chain carries TRBV29-1 and TRBJ2-1; the D gene is possibly TRBD2 (6 bases). In germline, CDR1 is SQVTM, CDR2 ANQGSEA. This CDR3 spans 14 amino acids. V lost 3 bases to trimming and J lost 1 base, with 10 bases between them.

The chain carries TRBV7-2 and TRBJ2-1; 11 bases line up with TRBD2. Unmatched junction bases numbered 7, after V lost 5 bases and J lost 4 bases. Germline assignment: CDR1 SGHTA and CDR2 FQGNSA. The CDR3 is 16 residues long. CDR3 DNA: TGTGCCAGCAGCCGAACCGGGACTAGCGGATACAATGAGCAGTTCTTC. Protein product: CASSRTGTSGYNEQFF.

The chain employs TRBV2 and TRBJ1-6; 8 bases are shared with TRBD1. CDR3 length equals 13 residues. The trim removed 7 bases at V and 7 bases at J, leaving 3 bases unmatched. Germline lookup yields CDR1 SNHLY and CDR2 FYNNEI. CDR3 sequence: CASTTGENSPLHF. CDR3 bases: TGTGCCAGCACGACAGGGGAGAATTCACCCCTCCACTTT.

The rearrangement links TRBV6-1 to TRBJ1-5; D gene uncertain. Trimming removed 2 bases at V and 0 bases at J, with 8 bases between. Looked up from germline, CDR1 is MNHNS and CDR2 is SASEGT. This CDR3 has 15 residues. Here the CDR3 reads CASSEWADSNQPQHF. CDR3 DNA: TGTGCCAGCAGTGAATGGGCAGATAGCAATCAGCCCCAGCATTTT.

This clone is a singleton in its sample. The V and J genes are TRBV6-6 and TRBJ1-1; D not resolved. V lost 0 bases, J lost 11 bases, and 10 bases lay in between. This CDR3 region has 12 residues. The germline V gene encodes CDR1 MNHNY and CDR2 SVGAGI (reference sequence). This chain's CDR3 is CASSYSLGNAFF. The CDR3 bases are TGTGCCAGCAGTTACTCATTGGGGAACGCTTTCTTT.

This chain connects TRBV11-2 to TRBJ1-1; 8 bases line up with TRBD1. CDR1 SGHAT and CDR2 FQNNGV come from the germline V gene. The CDR3 contains 15 residues. The junction had 7 bases not matched to a gene; V was cut back by 2 bases and J by 5 bases. CDR3 in DNA: TGTGCCAGCAGCTTAACAGGGGGGAGGAAGACTGAAGCTTTCTTT. Residues: CASSLTGGRKTEAFF.

The chain employs TRBV5-1 and TRBJ2-5; D unclear. Trimming pared 4 bases from V and 0 bases from J, leaving 10 bases between. CDR1 is SGHRS and CDR2 is YFSETQ in the germline V gene. This CDR3 has 14 amino acids. The CDR3 region has the DNA TGCGCCAGCAGCCCCCGCTTGTACCAAGAGACCCAGTACTTC. It codes for CASSPRLYQETQYF.

The CDR3 sequence: CASSLGTYGYEQYF. CDR3 DNA: TGCGCCAGCAGCTTGGGGACATACGGATACGAGCAGTACTTC. This sequence joins TRBV5-1 and TRBJ2-7, with D possibly TRBD1 on 5 matching bases. Germline-derived CDR1 and CDR2 are SGHRS and YFSETQ. Trimming took off 0 bases at V and 4 bases at J, with 11 bases between the two ends. The CDR3 has 14 amino acids.

The rearrangement links TRBV5-1 to TRBJ2-1, with 8 bases aligning to TRBD2. The germline gives CDR1 SGHRS, CDR2 YFSETQ. J lost 7 bases, V lost 4 bases, and 10 bases had no gene match. CDR3 length: 15 residues. The CDR3 nucleotides read TGCGCCAGCAGCCCCGGGGGGGCCAAGAGAAATGAGCAGTTCTTC. Its translation is CASSPGGAKRNEQFF.

The genes are TRBV5-6 and TRBJ2-6; D ambiguous. CDR1 and CDR2 (germline): SGHDT, YYEEEE. There are 13 residues in the CDR3. Trimming pared 1 base from V and 3 bases from J, leaving 2 bases between. CDR3 residues: CASSLYGANVLTF. DNA for the CDR3: TGTGCCAGCAGCTTGTATGGGGCCAACGTCCTGACTTTC. Drawing the rest from reference TRBV5-6 and TRBJ2-6, the complete variable domain is DAGVTQSPTHLIKTRGQQVTLRCSPKSGHDTVSWYQQALGQGPQFIFQYYEEEERQRGNFPDRFSGHQFPNYSSELNVNALLLGDSALYLCASSLYGANVLTFGAGSRLTVL.

The CDR3 sequence: CASSLALAGVTGELFF. The CDR3 DNA reads TGCGCCAGCAGCTTAGCTCTAGCGGGGGTCACCGGGGAGCTGTTTTTT. The V gene is TRBV5-1, the J gene TRBJ2-2; 10 bases align to TRBD2. The V segment lost 2 bases and the J segment 4 bases; nucleotides outside the gene matches: 5. Germline values: CDR1 SGHRS, CDR2 YFSETQ. CDR3 length equals 16 residues.

This rearrangement joins TRBV12-5 to TRBJ1-1, with 12 bases identical to TRBD1. V lost 6 bases to trimming and J lost 5 bases; unmatched junction nucleotides: 7. Germline V gene lookup returns CDR1 LGHNT and CDR2 FRNRAP. The CDR3 is 15 residues long. The CDR3: CASGGDRGRGTEAFF. CDR3 nucleotide sequence: TGTGCTAGTGGGGGGGACAGGGGGCGAGGGACTGAAGCTTTCTTT.

The chain carries TRBV27 and TRBJ2-7; TRBD1 matches 9 bases. CDR1 is MNHEY, CDR2 SMNVEV, per germline (reference sequence). V was pared by 2 bases and J by 4 bases, with 3 bases of the junction left unmatched. This CDR3 region has 14 residues. CDR3 in DNA: TGTGCCAGCAGTTTAAGACAGGGGGAGTACGAGCAGTACTTC. Protein product: CASSLRQGEYEQYF.